This TCR beta chain was obtained from a study of technical replicates of blood from several donors. Only in-frame clones appear in the TCRdb table, and some are missing; sequencing was by immunoSEQ multiplex PCR. The sample consists of just over 95,000 clones, approximately 96% of them appearing once. The source of this sequence is a human donor in good health. The source material was T cells isolated from PBMCs.

The CDR3 DNA reads as TGTGCCAGCAGCTTAGGGGAGTCTACCAAAAACATTCAGTACTTC. This sequence encodes CASSLGESTKNIQYF. This chain connects TRBV11-2 to TRBJ2-4; the D gene is possibly TRBD2 (5 bases). The CDR3 spans 15 residues. Trimming shortened V by 1 base and J by 2 bases, and 9 bases separated the two germline ends. Looked up from germline, CDR1 is SGHAT and CDR2 is FQNNGV.